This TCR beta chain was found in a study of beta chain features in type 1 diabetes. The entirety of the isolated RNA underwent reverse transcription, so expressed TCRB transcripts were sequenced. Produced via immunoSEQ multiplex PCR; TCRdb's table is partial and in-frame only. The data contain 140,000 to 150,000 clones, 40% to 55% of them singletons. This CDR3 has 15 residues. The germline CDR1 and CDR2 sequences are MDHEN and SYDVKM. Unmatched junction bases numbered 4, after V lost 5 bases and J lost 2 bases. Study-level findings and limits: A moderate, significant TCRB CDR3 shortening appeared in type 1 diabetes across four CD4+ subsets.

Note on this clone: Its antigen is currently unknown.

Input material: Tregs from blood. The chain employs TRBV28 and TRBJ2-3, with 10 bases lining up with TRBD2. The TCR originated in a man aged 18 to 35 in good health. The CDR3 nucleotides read TGTGCCAGCAGTCGTAGCGGGAGGATCACAGATACGCAGTATTTT. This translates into CASSRSGRITDTQYF.